The 29 T cell receptor beta chains given below trace back to one sample, sequenced in a study of blood T cell repertoires in COVID-19. Data came from immunoSEQ multiplex PCR; TCRdb stores just in-frame clones and leaves some out. The sample lists about 260,000 clones; roughly nine tenths were seen once. The sequenced sample was peripheral blood. Receptors were obtained from a man aged 40-50 years with active or convalescent COVID-19.

This clone was counted a few times. The chain uses TRBV9 and TRBJ2-1; TRBD2 agrees at 9 bases. The germline gives CDR1 SGDLS, CDR2 YYNGEE. The CDR3 consists of 17 residues. V shed 3 bases and J 1 base; nucleotides not matched to a gene: 8. The chain's CDR3 is CASSGKGGRASYNEQFF. The CDR3 DNA reads TGTGCCAGCAGCGGAAAAGGCGGGAGGGCATCCTACAATGAGCAGTTCTTC.

As for this clone: Other DNA variants within this sample encode the same CDR3. The chain links TRBV28 to TRBJ1-1; the D is unclear. CDR3 length: 13 residues. CDR1 MDHEN and CDR2 SYDVKM come from the germline V gene. Trimming removed 6 bases from V and 0 bases from J, with 8 bases in between. CDR3 DNA sequence: TGTGCCAGCAGACCCAACATGAACACTGAAGCTTTCTTT. As protein: CASRPNMNTEAFF.

This clone appeared once. The gene calls are TRBV21-1 and TRBJ1-5; the D call in the table, TRBD1, was not verified against the DNA. TRBV21-1 is assigned pseudogene status. This CDR3 has 15 amino acids. The CDR3 reads CASRNATGPNQPQHF. CDR3 DNA sequence: TGTGCCAGCAGGAACGCGACAGGCCCTAATCAGCCCCAGCATTTT.

This chain connects TRBV24-1 to TRBJ2-3; D not certain. This CDR3 has 14 amino acids. Germline V gene lookup returns CDR1 KGHDR and CDR2 SFDVKD. Trimming shortened V by 5 bases and J by 1 base, and 9 bases separated the two germline ends. CDR3 sequence (DNA): TGTGCCACCAGTGCCCCCTCGGGCACAGATACGCAGTATTTT. This translates into CATSAPSGTDTQYF.

This clone was observed a single time. CDR3 coding DNA: TGTGCCAGCAGTGAAGCGCTTCAAAAACTAGTTACGGGGCGGGGCACCGGGGAGCTGTTTTTT. Translating it yields CASSEALQKLVTGRGTGELFF. The chain recombines TRBV6-1 with TRBJ2-2; weak D call: TRBD2 (6 bases). The germline V and J ends were trimmed by 0 bases and 4 bases, with 27 bases remaining between them. This CDR3 region has 21 residues. The germline V gene encodes CDR1 MNHNS and CDR2 SASEGT.

This chain links TRBV4-2 with TRBJ2-7, with 10 nucleotides matching TRBD1. CDR3 length: 16 residues. Losses at the gene ends were 4 bases for V and 5 bases for J; bases not matched to a gene: 11. CDR1 and CDR2 (germline): LGHNA, YNFKEQ. DNA for the CDR3: TGTGCCAGCAGCCGCGCCGGGACAGGGGATAACAACGAGCAGTACTTC. Amino acid sequence: CASSRAGTGDNNEQYF.

V usage is TRBV2 and J usage is TRBJ1-2; 8 nucleotides match TRBD1. With V trimmed by 4 bases and J by 2 bases, 3 bases remained unmatched. The CDR3 is 14 residues long. Germline CDR1 SNHLY, CDR2 FYNNEI. The CDR3 here is CASSGQGANYGYTF. CDR3 DNA: TGTGCCAGCAGTGGGCAGGGGGCAAACTATGGCTACACCTTC.

V is TRBV19 and J is TRBJ2-1; 10 nucleotides match TRBD2. V shed 7 bases and J 9 bases; nucleotides not matched to a gene: 9. CDR3 length: 14 amino acids. Germline CDR1 is LNHDA and CDR2 is SQIVND (reference sequence). CDR3 region: CASTSGSRVSEQFF. For the CDR3, the DNA is TGTGCCAGTACTAGCGGGAGTAGGGTGAGTGAGCAGTTCTTC. The variable domain in full, completed from reference TRBV19 and TRBJ2-1, reads DGGITQSPKYLFRKEGQNVTLSCEQNLNHDAMYWYRQDPGQGLRLIYYSQIVNDFQKGDIAEGYSVSREKKESFPLTVTSAQKNPTAFYLCASTSGSRVSEQFFGPGTRLTVL.

This chain uses TRBV7-2 with TRBJ2-1, with 10 positions matching TRBD2. The CDR3 covers 15 residues. Germline assignment: CDR1 SGHTA and CDR2 FQGNSA. J gave up 7 bases and V 1 base, and 4 bases lay outside the gene matches. The CDR3 bases are TGTGCCAGCAGCTTAGTTCCTAGCGGGGGTAATGAGCAGTTCTTC. Encoded protein: CASSLVPSGGNEQFF.

This chain uses TRBV24-1 with TRBJ1-5; D perhaps matches TRBD1 (5 bases). Germline CDR1 is KGHDR and CDR2 is SFDVKD. The CDR3 runs to 13 residues. With 6 bases removed from V and 4 bases from J, the gap between germline ends came to 9 bases. CDR3 sequence reads: CATSRGLNQPQHF. The CDR3 DNA follows: TGTGCCACCAGTCGGGGGTTAAATCAGCCCCAGCATTTT.

The chain combines TRBV29-1 with TRBJ1-1; D gene ambiguous. CDR1 and CDR2 from the germline V gene are SQVTM and ANQGSEA. The length of the CDR3 is 13 residues. CDR3 residues: CIPFASGNTEAFF. In DNA, the CDR3 is TGCATCCCTTTTGCGTCAGGGAACACTGAAGCTTTCTTT.

This clone came up once. The chain has TRBV19 and TRBJ2-3; D is ambiguous. The CDR3 sequence is 15 residues long. Trimming took 3 bases from V and 0 from J, leaving 10 bases between them. Germline V CDR1 and CDR2: LNHDA, SQIVND (reference sequence). The CDR3 sequence is CASSITSTSTDTQYF. The CDR3 DNA is TGTGCCAGTAGTATCACGTCGACTAGCACAGATACGCAGTATTTT.

The chain uses TRBV27 and TRBJ2-7; a weak D match, TRBD2 (6 bases). Trimming took 2 bases from V and 4 from J, leaving 18 bases between them. There are 16 residues in the CDR3. From germline, CDR1 is MNHEY and CDR2 SMNVEV (reference sequence). CDR3 protein: CASSLLWDSTVYEQYF. The CDR3 coding sequence is TGTGCCAGCAGTTTACTCTGGGACTCTACCGTTTACGAGCAGTACTTC.

The chain uses TRBV18 and TRBJ2-3, with a tentative D call TRBD2 (5 bases). CDR3 length: 14 residues. Trimming cost V 3 bases and J 1 base, with 8 bases left between them. CDR1 and CDR2 (germline): KGHSH, LQKENI. The CDR3 DNA reads TGTGCCAGCTCACCGGGAGCCGGCACAGATACGCAGTATTTT. This sequence encodes CASSPGAGTDTQYF.

The chain couples TRBV3-1 (or the pseudogene TRBV3-2) to TRBJ2-7, with TRBD2 matching 9 bases. Germline V lookup: CDR1 LGHDT, CDR2 YNNKEL (reference sequence). V shed 1 base and J 5 bases; nucleotides not matched to a gene: 9. This CDR3 region has 16 residues. The CDR3 here is CASSQASRAGGNEQYF. CDR3 sequence (DNA): TGTGCCAGCAGCCAAGCAAGTCGAGCGGGAGGTAACGAGCAGTACTTC.

The chain links TRBV13 to TRBJ2-7; 10 bases are a match to TRBD2. The V gene end was trimmed by 5 bases and the J gene end by 4 bases; junction bases not matched to a gene: 14. The CDR3 totals 17 residues. The germline V gene encodes CDR1 PRHDT and CDR2 FYEKMQ (reference sequence). CDR3 nucleotides: TGTGCCAGCAGCCCTGCCCCCCTAGCGGGAGTACGGTACGAGCAGTACTTC. Protein sequence: CASSPAPLAGVRYEQYF.

V is TRBV3-1 (or the pseudogene TRBV3-2) and J is TRBJ1-3; 8 nucleotides agree with TRBD1. The V segment lost 5 bases and the J segment 4 bases; nucleotides outside the gene matches: 7. Germline V gene lookup returns CDR1 LGHDT and CDR2 YNNKEL (reference sequence). The CDR3 has 15 residues. The CDR3 nucleotides read TGTGCCAGCAGCTCTCATGGGACAGGAGGAAACACCATATATTTT. Protein product: CASSSHGTGGNTIYF.

V usage is TRBV15 and J usage is TRBJ2-1; a possible D gene is TRBD2 (5 bases). V was shortened by 0 bases and J by 7 bases, with 16 bases between the two germline ends. CDR3 length equals 16 residues. Germline V gene lookup returns CDR1 LNHNV and CDR2 YYDKDF (reference sequence). DNA of the CDR3: TGTGCCACCAGCAGAGATTATTTACTAGTTGGAAATGAGCAGTTCTTC. Its translation is CATSRDYLLVGNEQFF.

V usage is TRBV2 and J usage is TRBJ1-5, with 10 positions matching TRBD1. Per germline, CDR1 SNHLY and CDR2 FYNNEI. Trimming cost V 6 bases and J 6 bases; bases outside gene matches: 8. CDR3 length: 15 residues. The CDR3 is CASSRDRGMSQPQHF. In DNA form, the CDR3 reads TGTGCCAGCAGCCGGGACAGGGGAATGAGTCAGCCCCAGCATTTT.

This clone was seen many times. The chain employs TRBV27 and TRBJ2-5; tentatively, D is TRBD1 (6 bases). CDR3 length: 14 residues. Germline values: CDR1 MNHEY, CDR2 SMNVEV (reference sequence). V was cut by 5 bases and J by 7 bases, with 17 bases left in between. The DNA for the CDR3 is TGTGCCAGCAGTCCCTCCCAGGGGATAGGGACCCAGTACTTC. Translating it yields CASSPSQGIGTQYF.

The chain is built from TRBV9 and TRBJ2-3, with D unclear. The V and J ends lost 2 bases and 4 bases respectively, with 5 bases between them. This CDR3 has 12 residues. Germline V lookup: CDR1 SGDLS, CDR2 YYNGEE. CDR3 nucleotide sequence: TGTGCCAGCAGCGTTTCTGCAGATACGCAGTATTTT. Encoded protein: CASSVSADTQYF.

V usage is TRBV3-1 (or the pseudogene TRBV3-2) and J usage is TRBJ2-2; 13 nucleotides agree with TRBD2. Trimming at V came to 4 bases and at J to 3 bases, leaving 14 bases not matched to a gene. The CDR3 loop spans 20 amino acids. Germline CDR1 LGHDT, CDR2 YNNKEL (reference sequence). DNA of the CDR3: TGTGCCAGCAGCCTAATTTCGGGACTAGCGGGGACGGGGGACACCGGGGAGCTGTTTTTT. This encodes CASSLISGLAGTGDTGELFF.

The chain couples TRBV29-1 to TRBJ2-1, with TRBD1 as a possible D gene (5 bases). This CDR3 has 13 amino acids. In germline, CDR1 is SQVTM, CDR2 ANQGSEA. The germline V and J ends were trimmed by 4 bases and 4 bases, with 11 bases remaining between them. CDR3: CSVADTLYNEQFF. CDR3 coding DNA: TGCAGCGTTGCGGACACCTTGTACAATGAGCAGTTCTTC.

This clone was detected a few times. The V gene is TRBV10-3, the J gene TRBJ2-2; weak D call: TRBD1 (6 bases). Trimming took 10 bases from V and 7 from J, leaving 22 bases between them. The CDR3 has 15 amino acids. Germline-derived CDR1 and CDR2 are ENHRY and SYGVKD. The chain's CDR3 is CATSGDHRSFGELFF. The CDR3 nucleotides read TGTGCCACCTCAGGGGATCATCGTAGTTTCGGGGAGCTGTTTTTT.

The chain has TRBV6-5 and TRBJ2-5, with 10 bases fitting TRBD1. The length of the CDR3 is 14 residues. CDR1 is MNHEY and CDR2 is SVGAGI in the germline V gene. V was pared by 6 bases and J by 3 bases, with 4 bases of the junction left unmatched. The CDR3 nucleotides read TGTGCCAGCAGCCTGGGACAGGGGAAAGAGACCCAGTACTTC. Translation gives CASSLGQGKETQYF.

The chain carries TRBV4-1 and TRBJ2-5, with 8 nucleotides matching TRBD1. The V gene's germline CDR1 is MGHRA and CDR2 YSYEKL. Losses at the gene ends were 3 bases for V and 2 bases for J; bases not matched to a gene: 2. The CDR3 covers 14 residues. This CDR3 is CASSQGQDQETQYF. CDR3 DNA: TGCGCCAGCAGCCAGGGACAGGATCAAGAGACCCAGTACTTC.

This chain uses TRBV10-3 with TRBJ2-1; weak D call: TRBD1 (8 bases). Germline assignment: CDR1 ENHRY and CDR2 SYGVKD. The V gene lost 4 bases and the J gene lost 4 bases, with 14 bases spanning the gap. The CDR3 has 15 residues. The CDR3 DNA is TGTGCCATCAGTGGCACAGGGGGGGGTTACAATGAGCAGTTCTTC. The encoded protein is CAISGTGGGYNEQFF.

The chain carries TRBV7-8 and TRBJ2-7; 7 positions agree with TRBD2. Looked up from germline, CDR1 is SGHVS and CDR2 is FQNEAQ. There are 14 residues in the CDR3. With V trimmed by 5 bases and J by 0 bases, 4 bases remained unmatched. The CDR3 spells CASSARESSYEQYF. The CDR3, as DNA: TGTGCCAGCAGCGCGCGGGAGAGCTCCTACGAGCAGTACTTC.

This clone was seen only a few times. The V and J genes are TRBV2 and TRBJ2-7; D is uncertain. Trimming took 0 bases from V and 3 from J, leaving 6 bases between them. The CDR3 has 13 residues. From germline, CDR1 is SNHLY and CDR2 FYNNEI. CDR3 DNA sequence: TGTGCCAGCAGTGAAGCGCGAGTCTACGAGCAGTACTTC. It is translated as CASSEARVYEQYF.